The 14 T cell receptor beta chains presented below share a single source sample, sequenced in a study of cytomegalovirus exposure and HLA in healthy donors. Measured with immunoSEQ multiplex PCR; TCRdb has only the in-frame clones, and not every one. The sample yields 250,000 to 350,000 clones, around nine tenths seen once. The sequencing input was PBMCs. The source is a woman between 18 and 29 years old in good health and CMV-seronegative.

DNA for the CDR3: TGTGCCAGCAGCCCCACCGGGACAGGGCGCTATGGCTACACCTTC. Its protein product is CASSPTGTGRYGYTF. The V call is TRBV28, the J call TRBJ1-2; 9 bases agree with TRBD1. CDR3 length: 15 residues. The germline gives CDR1 MDHEN, CDR2 SYDVKM. Trimming at V came to 6 bases and at J to 4 bases, leaving 9 bases not matched to a gene.

The chain employs TRBV7-2 and TRBJ2-7, with TRBD2 matching over 7 bases. The CDR3 runs to 15 residues. Looked up from germline, CDR1 is SGHTA and CDR2 is FQGNSA. The J segment lost 2 bases and the V segment lost 1 base, leaving 5 bases of the junction unmatched. CDR3: CASSLGGGSPYEQYF. The CDR3 coding sequence is TGTGCCAGCAGCTTAGGCGGGGGATCTCCCTACGAGCAGTACTTC. Filled out from reference TRBV7-2 and TRBJ2-7, the complete variable domain reads GAGVSQSPSNKVTEKGKDVELRCDPISGHTALYWYRQSLGQGLEFLIYFQGNSAPDKSGLPSDRFSAERTGGSVSTLTIQRTQQEDSAVYLCASSLGGGSPYEQYFGPGTRLTVT.

The genes are TRBV28 and TRBJ1-1, with 7 positions matching TRBD1. The CDR3 is 18 amino acids. Trimming cost V 5 bases and J 3 bases; bases outside gene matches: 18. CDR1 and CDR2 (germline): MDHEN, SYDVKM. The CDR3 protein is CASSTRNHNRGKDTEAFF. The DNA of the CDR3 is TGTGCCAGCAGTACAAGAAACCACAACAGGGGAAAGGACACTGAAGCTTTCTTT.

The DNA of the CDR3 is TGTGCCTGGAAACAGGGTGGAAACACCATATATTTT. It codes for CAWKQGGNTIYF. V is TRBV30 and J is TRBJ1-3; D is possibly TRBD1 (6 bases). Germline V gene lookup returns CDR1 GTSNPN and CDR2 SVGIG (reference sequence). The germline V and J ends were trimmed by 4 bases and 3 bases, with 7 bases remaining between them. This CDR3 comprises 12 residues.

The chain employs TRBV5-1 and TRBJ2-5; 10 bases are a match to TRBD2. The CDR3 contains 15 residues. J gave up 0 bases and V 2 bases, and 1 base lay outside the gene matches. CDR1 is SGHRS, CDR2 YFSETQ, per germline. Here the CDR3 DNA reads TGCGCCAGCAGCTTCGGGACTAGCGACCAAGAGACCCAGTACTTC. It translates to CASSFGTSDQETQYF.

The chain combines TRBV5-6 with TRBJ2-7; tentatively, D is TRBD1 (6 bases). Germline loops: CDR1 SGHDT, CDR2 YYEEEE. V was cut by 7 bases and J by 1 base, with 15 bases left in between. The CDR3 runs 14 residues. This CDR3 reads CASGIGTNSYEQYF. The CDR3 coding sequence is TGTGCCAGCGGAATCGGGACAAATTCCTACGAGCAGTACTTC.

The rearrangement uses TRBV7-9 and TRBJ2-7; 9 bases map to TRBD2. CDR1 is SEHNR, CDR2 FQNEAQ, per germline (reference sequence). The CDR3 runs 15 residues. V trimming: 5 bases; J trimming: 0 bases; junction bases outside the gene matches: 5. The CDR3 spells CASSPSSGTSYEQYF. The CDR3 DNA reads as TGTGCCAGCAGCCCGTCTAGCGGGACCTCCTACGAGCAGTACTTC. Variable domain in full (rest from reference TRBV7-9 and TRBJ2-7): DTGVSQNPRHKITKRGQNVTFRCDPISEHNRLYWYRQTLGQGPEFLTYFQNEAQLEKSRLLSDRFSAERPKGSFSTLEIQRTEQGDSAMYLCASSPSSGTSYEQYFGPGTRLTVT.

The chain employs TRBV6-1 and TRBJ1-1; D is ambiguous. The germline gives CDR1 MNHNS, CDR2 SASEGT. The CDR3 has 13 amino acids. Deletions cut 7 bases from V and 2 bases from J, with 11 bases between. The CDR3 nucleotides read TGTGCCAGCAAAATACAACCCAACACTGAAGCTTTCTTT. This codes for CASKIQPNTEAFF.

J is TRBJ2-5 and V is TRBV6-1; the D gene is possibly TRBD2 (7 bases). The CDR3 totals 15 residues. The V end lost 10 bases, the J end lost 4 bases, and 22 bases lay between the germline ends. CDR1 is MNHNS and CDR2 is SASEGT in the germline V gene. This CDR3 is CATPGFGGAGETQYF. In DNA form, the CDR3 reads TGTGCCACGCCGGGGTTTGGGGGGGCAGGAGAGACCCAGTACTTC.

The chain employs TRBV19 and TRBJ2-1, with 12 nucleotides matching TRBD2. Germline CDR1 LNHDA, CDR2 SQIVND (reference sequence). The CDR3 spans 15 residues. The J segment lost 10 bases and the V segment lost 3 bases, leaving 7 bases of the junction unmatched. The CDR3 nucleotides read TGTGCCAGTAGTATCCCGGGACTAGCGGGTCGCGAGCAGTTCTTC. This encodes CASSIPGLAGREQFF.

The chain carries TRBV27 and TRBJ2-5; a weak D match, TRBD1 (6 bases). Germline CDR1 reads MNHEY; CDR2 reads SMNVEV (reference sequence). Trimming removed 6 bases at V and 2 bases at J, with 13 bases between. The CDR3 consists of 14 residues. CDR3 loop: CASRRRTGQETQYF. The CDR3 nucleotides are TGTGCCAGCAGGCGACGTACAGGGCAAGAGACCCAGTACTTC.

This rearrangement joins TRBV18 to TRBJ1-5, with a weak D call TRBD1 (5 bases). Trimming removed 2 bases from V and 5 bases from J, with 13 bases in between. The CDR3 is made up of 15 amino acids. Germline values: CDR1 KGHSH, CDR2 LQKENI. The CDR3 bases are TGTGCCAGCTCACCAGGGGCCCAAGGATATCAGCCCCAGCATTTT. This codes for CASSPGAQGYQPQHF.

The rearrangement joins TRBV7-9 to TRBJ2-7, with a possible D match to TRBD1 (6 bases). Germline loops: CDR1 SEHNR, CDR2 FQNEAQ (reference sequence). V dropped 5 bases and J dropped 5 bases, with 16 bases sitting between them. This CDR3 spans 14 amino acids. DNA for the CDR3: TGTGCCAGCAGCCCCCCCCGAGGGGGTAACGAGCAGTACTTC. This codes for CASSPPRGGNEQYF. The full variable domain, with the rest looked up from reference TRBV7-9 and TRBJ2-7, is DTGVSQNPRHKITKRGQNVTFRCDPISEHNRLYWYRQTLGQGPEFLTYFQNEAQLEKSRLLSDRFSAERPKGSFSTLEIQRTEQGDSAMYLCASSPPRGGNEQYFGPGTRLTVT.

This chain links TRBV7-2 with TRBJ2-1; 9 nucleotides line up with TRBD2. The CDR3 covers 16 residues. With V trimmed by 0 bases and J by 5 bases, 5 bases remained unmatched. CDR1 is SGHTA and CDR2 is FQGNSA in the germline V gene. CDR3 sequence: CASSLAPTSGNNEQFF. CDR3 DNA: TGTGCCAGCAGCTTAGCGCCGACTAGCGGAAACAATGAGCAGTTCTTC.